The clone carrying this T cell receptor beta chain was detected once. The V gene's germline CDR1 is MNHEY and CDR2 SMNVEV (reference sequence). The CDR3 contains 13 residues. Trimming shortened V by 2 bases and J by 9 bases, and 14 bases separated the two germline ends. Repertoires were generated with immunoSEQ multiplex PCR, while TCRdb's copy carries only in-frame clones and drops some. The repertoire holds some 1,400,000 clones, with more than 95% as singletons. The data were taken from a study of shared clonotypes between healthy human individuals. The J gene is TRBJ2-7, the V gene TRBV27, with D tentatively TRBD1 (6 bases). Material for sequencing was naive CD4+ T cells sorted from blood. Documented subset: CD45RA+ positively selected. This TCR came from a man younger than 40 in good health. CDR3 sequence: CASSLGQGQVQYF. The CDR3 bases are TGTGCCAGCAGTTTAGGCCAGGGGCAGGTGCAGTACTTC.